The 31 T cell receptor beta chains presented below share a single source sample, sequenced in a study of early T cells in non-severe SARS-CoV-2 infection. TCRdb redid the calling of the 5' RACE reads with MiXCR, one entry per CDR3 protein. This sample has tens of thousands of distinct CDR3 sequences, with around a sixth found just once. Input material: whole blood. The receptors derive from an adult who was a healthcare worker with PCR-confirmed SARS-CoV-2 infection or an uninfected control (not recorded which).

This clonotype was seen a few times. The chain has TRBV6-6 and TRBJ2-3; D might be TRBD2 (7 bases). V was shortened by 0 bases and J by 6 bases, with 10 bases between the two germline ends. CDR3 length: 14 residues. Germline CDR1 is MNHNY and CDR2 is SVGAGI (reference sequence). The CDR3 DNA reads as TGTGCCAGCAGTTACTCGGGGGGGCACGATACGCAGTATTTT. As protein: CASSYSGGHDTQYF.

V gene TRBV20-1 combines with J gene TRBJ1-1, with D possibly being TRBD1 (6 bases). V was clipped by 4 bases and J by 8 bases, with 20 bases between them. The CDR3 spans 14 residues. Germline CDR1 and CDR2: DFQATT and SNEGSKA (reference sequence). The CDR3 DNA sequence: TGCAGTGCTACAAAATTTAACAGGGAAAGAGAAGCTTTCTTT. Translation gives CSATKFNREREAFF.

The rearrangement joins TRBV7-9 to TRBJ2-7; 7 bases map to TRBD1. Germline V gives CDR1 SEHNR, CDR2 FQNEAQ (reference sequence). CDR3 length: 17 residues. V was pared by 5 bases and J by 0 bases, with 13 bases of the junction left unmatched. CDR3 DNA: TGTGCCAGCAGCCCTACTGTCATACAGGGGCTCTCCTACGAGCAGTACTTC. Translation gives CASSPTVIQGLSYEQYF.

This chain uses TRBV29-1 with TRBJ2-4; TRBD2 might be the D (7 bases). Between the trimmed V and J ends, which lost 4 bases and 3 bases, there was a span of 13 bases. CDR1 is SQVTM and CDR2 is ANQGSEA in the germline V gene. This CDR3 has 14 amino acids. CDR3 nucleotide sequence: TGCAGCGTTGTAGGGGGGGTCGACAAAAACATTCAGTACTTC. Amino acid sequence: CSVVGGVDKNIQYF.

This clonotype occurred a few times. The genes are TRBV20-1 and TRBJ1-1, with a tentative D call TRBD1 (5 bases). The CDR3 is 13 amino acids. Trimming pared 6 bases from V and 1 base from J, leaving 12 bases between. Looked up from germline, CDR1 is DFQATT and CDR2 is SNEGSKA (reference sequence). CDR3 in amino acids: CSAGGGKNTEAFF. The DNA for the CDR3 is TGCAGTGCGGGTGGGGGAAAGAACACTGAAGCTTTCTTT.

The V and J genes are TRBV18 and TRBJ1-5; possibly TRBD1 for D (5 bases). V gave up 4 bases and J gave up 5 bases, with 9 bases separating them. The germline V gene has CDR1 KGHSH and CDR2 LQKENI. The CDR3 has 13 amino acids. The CDR3 protein is CASSQGSHQPQHF. The CDR3 DNA is TGTGCCAGCTCACAGGGGTCCCATCAGCCCCAGCATTTT. Drawing the rest from reference TRBV18 and TRBJ1-5, the complete variable domain is NAGVMQNPRHLVRRRGQEARLRCSPMKGHSHVYWYRQLPEEGLKFMVYLQKENIIDESGMPKERFSAEFPKEGPSILRIQQVVRGDSAAYFCASSQGSHQPQHFGDGTRLSIL.

This clonotype was recorded a few times. The rearrangement links TRBV27 to TRBJ2-7, with 10 nucleotides matching TRBD2. This CDR3 contains 18 residues. The germline V gene has CDR1 MNHEY and CDR2 SMNVEV (reference sequence). The J segment lost 3 bases and the V segment lost 7 bases, leaving 18 bases of the junction unmatched. CDR3 DNA sequence: TGTGCCAGCATATCTTCTTCTAGCGGGAGTCCGGCGTACTACGAGCAGTACTTC. Its protein is CASISSSSGSPAYYEQYF.

This clonotype was counted between two and nine times. The rearrangement joins TRBV7-8 to TRBJ1-6; the D is unclear. The ends were cut back, 5 bases at V and 8 bases at J, with 13 bases in the middle. Germline V gene sequence: CDR1 SGHVS, CDR2 FQNEAQ. This CDR3 has 14 amino acids. DNA of the CDR3: TGTGCCAGCAGCCAAGGACTGTTCTATTCACCCCTCCACTTT. Translating gives CASSQGLFYSPLHF.

This chain links TRBV10-2 with TRBJ2-1, with 8 bases identical to TRBD1. Germline V gene sequence: CDR1 WSHSY, CDR2 SAAADI. V shed 5 bases and J 6 bases; nucleotides not matched to a gene: 12. The CDR3 consists of 16 residues. Here the CDR3 reads CASSPFGGQVSNEQFF. Here the CDR3 DNA reads TGCGCCAGCAGTCCATTTGGGGGACAGGTCTCCAATGAGCAGTTCTTC.

This clonotype was recorded a few times. This sequence joins TRBV28 and TRBJ2-1; 7 nucleotides match TRBD2. From germline, CDR1 is MDHEN and CDR2 SYDVKM. This CDR3 comprises 14 residues. The junction had 11 bases not matched to a gene; V was cut back by 6 bases and J by 9 bases. The CDR3 region has the DNA TGTGCCAGCAGAGGGAGGGCGCGTAATGTTGAGCAGTTCTTC. Translation: CASRGRARNVEQFF. The variable domain in full, with the rest retrieved from reference TRBV28 and TRBJ2-1, is DVKVTQSSRYLVKRTGEKVFLECVQDMDHENMFWYRQDPGLGLRLIYFSYDVKMKEKGDIPEGYSVSREKKERFSLILESASTNQTSMYLCASRGRARNVEQFFGPGTRLTVL.

The chain has TRBV9 and TRBJ2-3; D possibly corresponds to TRBD2 (6 bases). This CDR3 contains 15 residues. V shed 7 bases and J shed 0 bases, with 15 bases lying between them. Germline lookup yields CDR1 SGDLS and CDR2 YYNGEE. The CDR3 DNA is TGTGCCAGCGCTAGTACCGGGACTAGCACAGATACGCAGTATTTT. Translated: CASASTGTSTDTQYF.

This chain uses TRBV7-6 with TRBJ2-2; D tentatively fits TRBD1 or TRBD2 (6 bases each). Germline lookup yields CDR1 SGHVS and CDR2 FNYEAQ. Trimming stripped 5 bases from V and 4 bases from J, with 20 bases between. The CDR3 covers 17 residues. The CDR3 spells CASSPAVAGHVTGELFF. CDR3 sequence (DNA): TGTGCCAGCAGCCCCGCCGTCGCGGGACATGTCACCGGGGAGCTGTTTTTT.

This clonotype has just a few counts. The rearrangement links TRBV7-9 to TRBJ2-2; possibly TRBD1 for D (6 bases). Looked up from germline, CDR1 is SEHNR and CDR2 is FQNEAQ (reference sequence). V shed 5 bases and J shed 7 bases, with 14 bases lying between them. The CDR3 is 14 residues long. The chain's CDR3 is CASSPHGGSGELFF. In DNA, the CDR3 is TGTGCCAGCAGCCCCCATGGGGGCAGCGGGGAGCTGTTTTTT.

The chain recombines TRBV29-1 with TRBJ2-5; 7 nucleotides align to TRBD1. With 2 bases clipped from V and 2 bases from J, the junction kept 8 bases outside the gene matches. The CDR3 totals 15 residues. Germline-derived CDR1 and CDR2 are SQVTM and ANQGSEA. The CDR3 DNA sequence: TGCAGCGTTGAACCCGACCGGGACAGACAAGAGACCCAGTACTTC. Encoded protein: CSVEPDRDRQETQYF.

This clonotype was counted a few times. The gene calls are TRBV6-5 and TRBJ2-3; possibly TRBD2 for D (6 bases). The CDR3 sequence is 17 residues long. Germline values: CDR1 MNHEY, CDR2 SVGAGI. V lost 0 bases and J 0 bases, leaving 13 bases between the germline ends. The CDR3 protein is CASSYSIGGTSTDTQYF. The CDR3 DNA reads TGTGCCAGCAGTTACTCGATTGGCGGGACTAGCACAGATACGCAGTATTTT.

The chain combines TRBV20-1 with TRBJ1-2; D gene uncertain. The CDR3 is 15 amino acids. Germline CDR1 DFQATT, CDR2 SNEGSKA (reference sequence). Trimming removed 3 bases from V and 3 bases from J, with 17 bases in between. The chain's CDR3 is CSARESRWGDYGYTF. The CDR3 bases are TGCAGTGCTAGGGAATCCCGATGGGGAGACTATGGCTACACCTTC.

In this sample, this clonotype turned up a few times. The genes are TRBV7-3 and TRBJ2-3; no clear D. The germline V and J ends were trimmed by 5 bases and 2 bases, with 8 bases remaining between them. CDR1 is SGHTA and CDR2 is FQGTGA in the germline V gene. CDR3 length: 13 residues. The CDR3: CASSLIITDTQYF. CDR3 DNA: TGTGCCAGCAGCCTCATCATCACAGATACGCAGTATTTT.

This clonotype has a handful of counts. The V gene is TRBV28, the J gene TRBJ2-7; a possible D gene is TRBD2 (5 bases). Germline-derived CDR1 and CDR2 are MDHEN and SYDVKM. With 3 bases removed from V and 3 bases from J, the gap between germline ends came to 9 bases. This CDR3 has 13 residues. Written as DNA, the CDR3 is TGTGCCAGCAGTTTGAGGGCCATCTACGAGCAGTACTTC. It encodes CASSLRAIYEQYF.

The chain recombines TRBV2 with TRBJ1-1; a possible D gene is TRBD1 (5 bases). V gave up 8 bases and J gave up 5 bases, with 18 bases separating them. The CDR3 has 14 amino acids. Germline CDR1 and CDR2: SNHLY and FYNNEI. The CDR3 sequence is CASQGRGIETEAFF. The CDR3 DNA sequence: TGTGCCAGCCAGGGCCGCGGGATTGAGACTGAAGCTTTCTTT.

V is TRBV9 and J is TRBJ1-1; D call uncertain. V was pared by 3 bases and J by 4 bases, with 7 bases between. The germline V gene has CDR1 SGDLS and CDR2 YYNGEE. There are 12 residues in the CDR3. The CDR3 bases are TGTGCCAGCAGCGCCGACGGCACTGAAGCTTTCTTT. It encodes CASSADGTEAFF.

The V and J genes are TRBV7-6 and TRBJ2-1; D unresolved. This CDR3 spans 13 amino acids. Germline CDR1 is SGHVS and CDR2 is FNYEAQ. V was trimmed by 0 bases and J by 8 bases, leaving 8 bases between them. In DNA form, the CDR3 reads TGTGCCAGCAGCTTAGCGTATGGGGATGAGCAGTTCTTC. It is translated as CASSLAYGDEQFF. The entire variable domain, with the rest obtained from reference TRBV7-6 and TRBJ2-1, is as follows: GAGVSQSPRYKVTKRGQDVALRCDPISGHVSLYWYRQALGQGPEFLTYFNYEAQQDKSGLPNDRFSAERPEGSISTLTIQRTEQRDSAMYRCASSLAYGDEQFFGPGTRLTVL.

This clonotype has a handful of counts. V gene TRBV6-1 combines with J gene TRBJ1-1; 7 bases match TRBD1. The trim removed 6 bases at V and 2 bases at J, leaving 3 bases unmatched. This CDR3 is 13 amino acids long. Looked up from germline, CDR1 is MNHNS and CDR2 is SASEGT. CDR3 sequence (DNA): TGTGCCAGCAGGGGACAGCTCAACACTGAAGCTTTCTTT. It codes for CASRGQLNTEAFF.

This chain uses TRBV19 with TRBJ2-7, with D possibly TRBD1 on 5 matching bases. The CDR3 totals 14 residues. V gave up 5 bases and J gave up 6 bases, with 17 bases separating them. Germline CDR1 is LNHDA and CDR2 is SQIVND (reference sequence). The CDR3 loop is CASSLDIPPSEQYF. Here the CDR3 DNA reads TGTGCCAGTAGTCTGGACATCCCGCCGTCCGAGCAGTACTTC. Full variable domain (remainder filled in from reference TRBV19 and TRBJ2-7): DGGITQSPKYLFRKEGQNVTLSCEQNLNHDAMYWYRQDPGQGLRLIYYSQIVNDFQKGDIAEGYSVSREKKESFPLTVTSAQKNPTAFYLCASSLDIPPSEQYFGPGTRLTVT.

The table lists this clonotype with a count of one. The V gene is TRBV6-2 or TRBV6-3, the J gene TRBJ2-1, with 7 positions matching TRBD1. The CDR3 consists of 17 residues. CDR1 is MNHEY, CDR2 SVGEGT, per germline. V trimming: 7 bases; J trimming: 8 bases; junction bases outside the gene matches: 20. CDR3 residues: CASTYTGDYYGQDEQFF. CDR3 bases: TGTGCCAGCACCTACACAGGTGACTATTACGGACAGGATGAGCAGTTCTTC.

J is TRBJ2-3 and V is TRBV6-1, with 12 nucleotides matching TRBD2. Trimming removed 8 bases from V and 7 bases from J; junction bases left unmatched: 10. In germline, CDR1 is MNHNS, CDR2 SASEGT. CDR3 length: 15 amino acids. The CDR3 DNA is TGTGCCAGCTCTGGACTAGCGGGAATCCGAAATACGCAGTATTTT. Residues: CASSGLAGIRNTQYF.

This clonotype turned up a few times. The genes are TRBV4-1 and TRBJ1-2, with TRBD1 matching 7 bases. V lost 4 bases, J lost 8 bases, and 7 bases stayed unmatched. The CDR3 runs to 13 residues. Germline CDR1 MGHRA, CDR2 YSYEKL. The CDR3 sequence is CASSPPRQGGYTF. The CDR3 DNA is TGCGCCAGCAGCCCCCCCCGACAGGGAGGCTACACCTTC.

This clonotype appeared a few times. The J gene is TRBJ2-7, the V gene TRBV24-1, with D perhaps matching TRBD1 or TRBD2 (5 bases each). V gave up 3 bases and J gave up 0 bases, with 8 bases separating them. The germline V gene encodes CDR1 KGHDR and CDR2 SFDVKD. CDR3 length: 14 amino acids. The CDR3 DNA follows: TGTGCCACCAGTGATCCAGGGACCTCCTACGAGCAGTACTTC. Translated, it gives CATSDPGTSYEQYF.

The chain employs TRBV6-2 or TRBV6-3 and TRBJ2-7; maybe TRBD2 (6 bases). The CDR3 has 14 residues. The germline CDR1 and CDR2 sequences are MNHEY and SVGEGT. V lost 2 bases and J lost 4, with 12 bases in between. In DNA form, the CDR3 reads TGTGCCAGCAGTTACCGCGGGATGCAATACGAGCAGTACTTC. It translates to CASSYRGMQYEQYF.

Only a few counts were recorded for this clonotype. This chain connects TRBV5-1 to TRBJ1-2; no reliable D call. There are 14 residues in the CDR3. Looked up from germline, CDR1 is SGHRS and CDR2 is YFSETQ. V shed 2 bases and J shed 4 bases, with 12 bases lying between them. The chain's CDR3 is CASSFVDLSYGYTF. The CDR3 nucleotides are TGCGCCAGCAGCTTCGTCGACCTGAGCTATGGCTACACCTTC.

The chain joins TRBV5-1 to TRBJ2-1; 8 nucleotides line up with TRBD2. With 9 bases clipped from V and 6 bases from J, the junction kept 14 bases outside the gene matches. This CDR3 contains 15 residues. From germline, CDR1 is SGHRS and CDR2 YFSETQ. The chain's CDR3 is CATLPGTSGLNEQFF. CDR3 in DNA: TGCGCCACCCTCCCGGGTACTAGCGGTCTCAATGAGCAGTTCTTC.

In its sample, this clonotype was seen many times. This chain links TRBV29-1 with TRBJ2-7, with D maybe TRBD2 (7 bases). Between the trimmed V and J ends, which lost 6 bases and 2 bases, there was a span of 11 bases. This CDR3 comprises 12 residues. Germline V gives CDR1 SQVTM, CDR2 ANQGSEA. CDR3 sequence: CSVRGGPYEQYF. The DNA of the CDR3 is TGCAGCGTCCGCGGGGGCCCCTACGAGCAGTACTTC.